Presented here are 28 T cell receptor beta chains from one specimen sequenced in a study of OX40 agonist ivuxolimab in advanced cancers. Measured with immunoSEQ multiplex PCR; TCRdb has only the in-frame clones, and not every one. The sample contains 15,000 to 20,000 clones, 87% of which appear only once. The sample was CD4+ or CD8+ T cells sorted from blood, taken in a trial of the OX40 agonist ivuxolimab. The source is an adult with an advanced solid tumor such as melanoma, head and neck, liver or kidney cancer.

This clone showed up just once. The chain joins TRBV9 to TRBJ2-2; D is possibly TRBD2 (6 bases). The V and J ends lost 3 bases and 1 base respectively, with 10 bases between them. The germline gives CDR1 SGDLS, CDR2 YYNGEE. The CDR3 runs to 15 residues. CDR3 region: CASSAFSGNTGELFF. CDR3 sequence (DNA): TGTGCCAGCAGCGCCTTTAGCGGGAACACCGGGGAGCTGTTTTTT.

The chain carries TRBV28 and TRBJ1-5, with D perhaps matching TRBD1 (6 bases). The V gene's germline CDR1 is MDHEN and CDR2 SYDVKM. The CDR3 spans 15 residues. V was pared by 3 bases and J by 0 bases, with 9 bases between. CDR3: CASSLVGGSNQPQHF. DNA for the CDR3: TGTGCCAGCAGTTTGGTAGGGGGTAGCAATCAGCCCCAGCATTTT.

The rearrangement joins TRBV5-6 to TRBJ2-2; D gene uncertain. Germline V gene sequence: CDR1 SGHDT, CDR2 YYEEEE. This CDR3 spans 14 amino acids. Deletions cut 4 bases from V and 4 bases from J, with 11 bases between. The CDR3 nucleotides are TGTGCCAGCAGCAGTATAGCAGCCACCGGGGAGCTGTTTTTT. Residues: CASSSIAATGELFF.

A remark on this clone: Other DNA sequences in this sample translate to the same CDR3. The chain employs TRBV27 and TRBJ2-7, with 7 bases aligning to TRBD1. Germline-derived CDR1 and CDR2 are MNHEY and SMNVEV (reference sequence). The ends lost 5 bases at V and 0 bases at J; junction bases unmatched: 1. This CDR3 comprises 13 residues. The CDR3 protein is CASSRDSSYEQYF. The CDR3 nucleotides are TGTGCCAGCAGTCGGGACAGCTCCTACGAGCAGTACTTC.

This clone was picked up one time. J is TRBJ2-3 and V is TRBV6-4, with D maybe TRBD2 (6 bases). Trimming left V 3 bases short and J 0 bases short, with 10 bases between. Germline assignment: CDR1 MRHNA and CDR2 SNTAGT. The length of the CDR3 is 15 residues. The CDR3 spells CASSENSGSTDTQYF. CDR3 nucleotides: TGTGCCAGCAGTGAGAATAGCGGAAGCACAGATACGCAGTATTTT.

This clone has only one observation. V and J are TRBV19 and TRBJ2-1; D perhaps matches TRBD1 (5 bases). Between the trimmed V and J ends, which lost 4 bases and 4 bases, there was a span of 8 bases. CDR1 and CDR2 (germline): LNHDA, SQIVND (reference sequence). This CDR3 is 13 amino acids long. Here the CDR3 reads CASSSKGYNEQFF. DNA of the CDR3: TGTGCCAGTAGTAGCAAGGGGTACAATGAGCAGTTCTTC. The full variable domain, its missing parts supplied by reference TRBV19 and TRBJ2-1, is DGGITQSPKYLFRKEGQNVTLSCEQNLNHDAMYWYRQDPGQGLRLIYYSQIVNDFQKGDIAEGYSVSREKKESFPLTVTSAQKNPTAFYLCASSSKGYNEQFFGPGTRLTVL.

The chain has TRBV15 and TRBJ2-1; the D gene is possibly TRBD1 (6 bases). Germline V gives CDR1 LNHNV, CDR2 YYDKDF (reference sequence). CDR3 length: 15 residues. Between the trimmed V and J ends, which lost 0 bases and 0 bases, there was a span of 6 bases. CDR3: CATSRDRGSYNEQFF. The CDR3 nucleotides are TGTGCCACCAGCAGAGACAGGGGCTCCTACAATGAGCAGTTCTTC.

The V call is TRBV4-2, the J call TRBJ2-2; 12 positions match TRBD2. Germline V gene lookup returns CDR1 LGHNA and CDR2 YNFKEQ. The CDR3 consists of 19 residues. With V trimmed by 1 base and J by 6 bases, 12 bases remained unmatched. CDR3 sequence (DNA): TGTGCCAGCAGCCAAGCTCTACTAGCGGGAGGATTATTAGCCGGGGAGCTGTTTTTT. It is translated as CASSQALLAGGLLAGELFF.

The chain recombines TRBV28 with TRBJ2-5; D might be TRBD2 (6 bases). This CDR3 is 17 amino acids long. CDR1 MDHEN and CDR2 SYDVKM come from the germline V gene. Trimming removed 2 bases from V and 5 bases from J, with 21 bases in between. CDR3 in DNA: TGTGCCAGCAGTTTAGCCCCAATAGCGGCCCGGTGGGAGACCCAGTACTTC. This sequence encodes CASSLAPIAARWETQYF.

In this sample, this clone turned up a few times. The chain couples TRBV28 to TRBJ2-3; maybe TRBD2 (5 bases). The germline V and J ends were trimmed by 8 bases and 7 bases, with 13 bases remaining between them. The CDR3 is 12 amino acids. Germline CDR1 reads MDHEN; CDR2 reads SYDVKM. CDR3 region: CASGSPGNTQYF. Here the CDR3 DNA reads TGTGCCAGCGGGTCCCCGGGGAATACGCAGTATTTT.

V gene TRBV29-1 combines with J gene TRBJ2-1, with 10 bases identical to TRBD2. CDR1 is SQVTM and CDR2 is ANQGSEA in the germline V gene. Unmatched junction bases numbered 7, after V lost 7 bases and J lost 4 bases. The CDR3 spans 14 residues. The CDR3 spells CSAFGTSVYNEQFF. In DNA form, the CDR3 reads TGCAGCGCTTTCGGGACTAGCGTTTACAATGAGCAGTTCTTC.

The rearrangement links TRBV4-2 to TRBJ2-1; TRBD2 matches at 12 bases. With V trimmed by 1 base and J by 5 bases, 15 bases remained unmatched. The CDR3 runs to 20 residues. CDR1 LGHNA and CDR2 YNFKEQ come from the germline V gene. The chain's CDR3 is CASSQGGLRRASGRDNEQFF. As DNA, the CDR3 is TGTGCCAGCAGCCAAGGAGGACTTAGAAGGGCTAGCGGGAGGGACAATGAGCAGTTCTTC.

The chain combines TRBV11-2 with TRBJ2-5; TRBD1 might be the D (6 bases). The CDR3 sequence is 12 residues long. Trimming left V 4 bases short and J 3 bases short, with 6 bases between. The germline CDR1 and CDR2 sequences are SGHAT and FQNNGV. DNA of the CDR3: TGTGCCAGCAGCTGGACAGAAGAGACCCAGTACTTC. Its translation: CASSWTEETQYF.

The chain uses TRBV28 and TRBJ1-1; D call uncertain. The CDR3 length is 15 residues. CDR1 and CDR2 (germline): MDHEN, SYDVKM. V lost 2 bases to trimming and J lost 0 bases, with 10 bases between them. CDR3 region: CASSLVRDLNTEAFF. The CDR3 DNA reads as TGTGCCAGCAGTTTAGTCCGGGATTTGAACACTGAAGCTTTCTTT.

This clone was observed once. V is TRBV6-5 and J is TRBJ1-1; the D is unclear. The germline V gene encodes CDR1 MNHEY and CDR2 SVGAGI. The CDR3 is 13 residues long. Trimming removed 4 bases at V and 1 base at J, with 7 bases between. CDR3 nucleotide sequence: TGTGCCAGCAGTTTCGAGCAGAACACTGAAGCTTTCTTT. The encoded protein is CASSFEQNTEAFF.

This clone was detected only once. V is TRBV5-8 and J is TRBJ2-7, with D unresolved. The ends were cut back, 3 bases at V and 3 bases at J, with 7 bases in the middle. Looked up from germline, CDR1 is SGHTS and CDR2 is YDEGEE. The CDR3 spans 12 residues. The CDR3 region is CASSSNFYEQYF. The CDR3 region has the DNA TGTGCCAGCAGCTCGAATTTCTACGAGCAGTACTTC.

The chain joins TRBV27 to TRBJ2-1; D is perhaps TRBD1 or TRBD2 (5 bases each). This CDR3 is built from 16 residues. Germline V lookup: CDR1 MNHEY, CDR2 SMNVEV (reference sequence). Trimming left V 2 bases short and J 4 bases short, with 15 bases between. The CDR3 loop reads CASSLRGPSLYNEQFF. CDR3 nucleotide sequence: TGTGCCAGCAGTTTACGGGGCCCGTCCCTATACAATGAGCAGTTCTTC.

The CDR3 bases are TGTGCCAGCAGTTATATACGCAGAAATCAGCCCCAGCATTTT. Protein sequence: CASSYIRRNQPQHF. The rearrangement links TRBV28 to TRBJ1-5; D is ambiguous. V lost 4 bases and J 4 bases, leaving 11 bases between the germline ends. CDR3 size: 14 residues. Germline CDR1 and CDR2: MDHEN and SYDVKM.

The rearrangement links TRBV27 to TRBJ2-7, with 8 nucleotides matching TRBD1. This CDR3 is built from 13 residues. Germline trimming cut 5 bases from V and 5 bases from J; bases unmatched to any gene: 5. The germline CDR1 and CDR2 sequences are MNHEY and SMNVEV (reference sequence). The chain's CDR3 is CASSAGQGNEQYF. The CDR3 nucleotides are TGTGCCAGCAGTGCCGGACAGGGCAACGAGCAGTACTTC.

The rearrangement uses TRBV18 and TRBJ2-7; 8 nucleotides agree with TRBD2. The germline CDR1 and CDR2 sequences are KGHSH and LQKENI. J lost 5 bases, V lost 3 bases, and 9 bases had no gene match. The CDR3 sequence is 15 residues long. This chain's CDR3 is CASSPSTGRANEQYF. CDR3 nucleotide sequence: TGTGCCAGCTCACCCTCCACCGGGAGGGCCAACGAGCAGTACTTC.

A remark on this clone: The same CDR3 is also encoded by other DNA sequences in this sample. The CDR3 coding sequence is TGTGCCAGCAGTCCCGGACAGGGTGGCTACGAGCAGTACTTC. Translated, it gives CASSPGQGGYEQYF. This chain links TRBV27 with TRBJ2-7, with 8 positions matching TRBD1. V was clipped by 5 bases and J by 3 bases; unmatched bases: 6. Germline values: CDR1 MNHEY, CDR2 SMNVEV (reference sequence). The CDR3 length is 14 residues.

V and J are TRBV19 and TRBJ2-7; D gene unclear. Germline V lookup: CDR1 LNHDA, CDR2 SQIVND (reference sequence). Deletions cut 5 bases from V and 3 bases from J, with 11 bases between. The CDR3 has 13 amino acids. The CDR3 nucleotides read TGTGCCAGTAGTTACGCATGGGACTACGAGCAGTACTTC. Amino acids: CASSYAWDYEQYF.

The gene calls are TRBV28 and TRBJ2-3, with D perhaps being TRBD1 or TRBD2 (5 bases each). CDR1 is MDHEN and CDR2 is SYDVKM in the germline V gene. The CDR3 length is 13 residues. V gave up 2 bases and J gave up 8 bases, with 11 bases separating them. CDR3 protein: CASSLEGSSTQYF. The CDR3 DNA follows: TGTGCCAGCAGTTTAGAGGGGTCTTCTACGCAGTATTTT.

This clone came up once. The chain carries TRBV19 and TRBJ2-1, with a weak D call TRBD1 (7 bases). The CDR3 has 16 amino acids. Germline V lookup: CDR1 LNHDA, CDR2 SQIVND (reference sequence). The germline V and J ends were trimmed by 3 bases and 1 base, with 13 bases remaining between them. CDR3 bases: TGTGCCAGTAGTATGATCCCAGGGGGGTCCTACAATGAGCAGTTCTTC. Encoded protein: CASSMIPGGSYNEQFF.

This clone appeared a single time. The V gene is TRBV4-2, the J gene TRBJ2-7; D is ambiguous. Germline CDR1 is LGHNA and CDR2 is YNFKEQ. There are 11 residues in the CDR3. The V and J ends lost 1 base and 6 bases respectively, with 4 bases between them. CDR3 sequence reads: CASSQGSEQYF. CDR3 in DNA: TGTGCCAGCAGCCAAGGGTCCGAGCAGTACTTC.

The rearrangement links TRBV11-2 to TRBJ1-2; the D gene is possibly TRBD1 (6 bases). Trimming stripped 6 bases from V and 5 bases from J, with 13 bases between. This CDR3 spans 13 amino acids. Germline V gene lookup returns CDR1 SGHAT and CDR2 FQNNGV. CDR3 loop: CASSSGHTYGYTF. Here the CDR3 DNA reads TGTGCCAGCAGTTCGGGACATACTTATGGCTACACCTTC.

CDR3 in amino acids: CASTGSSYNEQFF. The CDR3 region has the DNA TGTGCCAGCACAGGGAGCTCCTACAATGAGCAGTTCTTC. The chain joins TRBV6-5 to TRBJ2-1; D assignment may be TRBD1 or TRBD2 (5 bases each). This CDR3 spans 13 amino acids. V lost 7 bases, J lost 0 bases, and 7 bases lay in between. Germline V CDR1 and CDR2: MNHEY, SVGAGI.

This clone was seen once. Here the CDR3 DNA reads TGTGCCAGCAGCAAGGACCCGACCGGGGAGCTGTTTTTT. It encodes CASSKDPTGELFF. This chain connects TRBV7-9 to TRBJ2-2; D uncertain. Germline lookup yields CDR1 SEHNR and CDR2 FQNEAQ (reference sequence). This CDR3 region has 13 residues. Trimming cost V 5 bases and J 5 bases, with 9 bases left between them. Complete variable domain (other parts from reference TRBV7-9 and TRBJ2-2): DTGVSQNPRHKITKRGQNVTFRCDPISEHNRLYWYRQTLGQGPEFLTYFQNEAQLEKSRLLSDRFSAERPKGSFSTLEIQRTEQGDSAMYLCASSKDPTGELFFGEGSRLTVL.